Listed below are T cell receptor beta chains from one sample, sequenced in a study of blood T cell repertoires in COVID-19. Clones were read by immunoSEQ multiplex PCR, and TCRdb kept only the in-frame ones, dropping some. The sample lists 130,000 to 150,000 clones, around 80% occurring once. The sequenced sample consisted of peripheral blood. Receptors were obtained from a man aged 60 to 69 with acute or convalescent COVID-19. Both conserved end residues are trimmed from each CDR3.

j_call v_call cdr3_aa
TRBJ2-2 TRBV24-1 ATSDFVTSGTGELF
TRBJ2-4 TRBV29-1 SVGQGLGNIQY
TRBJ2-1 TRBV18 ASSGLAGVGNEQF
TRBJ2-5 TRBV11-2 ASSLQGQGQETQY
TRBJ2-5 TRBV13 ASSDRTGGYQETQY
TRBJ2-7 TRBV19 ASSQRRGQTYEQY
TRBJ1-1 TRBV29-1 SVSGGSNTEAF
TRBJ1-2 TRBV4-3 ASSQDSTGESGYT
TRBJ1-1 TRBV5-1 ASSLAWNTEAF
TRBJ2-2 TRBV19 ATRDRGQTGELF
TRBJ2-3 TRBV7-3 ASSPGLAGVEDTQY
TRBJ1-2 TRBV4-3 ASSQEIPANYGYT
TRBJ1-4 TRBV28 ASSFGLAAEKLF
TRBJ1-6 TRBV7-9 ASRPGTENSPLH
TRBJ2-7 TRBV7-2 ASSYGLAGASYEQY
TRBJ2-1 TRBV7-2 ASSPGTSGSSYNEQF
TRBJ2-7 TRBV29-1 SVVETGDEQY
TRBJ2-3 TRBV30 AWSVLAGYTDTQY
TRBJ1-2 TRBV29-1 SVPGQPSGYT
TRBJ2-7 TRBV19 ASSISGVSKGYEQY
TRBJ2-7 TRBV20-1 SASRGTLGYEQY
TRBJ2-7 TRBV28 ASSLTSGWDEQY
TRBJ2-1 TRBV7-9 ASRDNTYEQF
TRBJ2-1 TRBV10-3 AISVAGGLYEQF
TRBJ1-2 TRBV19 ASSIDPTQGAHYGYT
TRBJ1-1 TRBV25-1 ASSFPGQGTEAF
TRBJ2-1 TRBV10-3 ATASGLASYNEQF
TRBJ1-5 TRBV6-2/TRBV6-3 ASSYGSGGSQPQH
TRBJ2-7 TRBV3-1/TRBV3-2 ASSRQDVLAGEQY
TRBJ1-2 TRBV6-5 ASNDGQFYGYT
TRBJ2-3 TRBV9 ASSVDLAGVKDTQY
TRBJ1-1 TRBV2 ASSGRTASLNTEAF
TRBJ2-7 TRBV7-2 ASSLQGLGEQY
TRBJ1-2 TRBV18 ASSPGGGIYGYT
TRBJ1-2 TRBV6-2/TRBV6-3 ASSLELYGYT
TRBJ2-7 TRBV5-1 ASSLETNRYEQY
TRBJ1-2 TRBV28 ASSQLFDRVLGGYT
TRBJ2-5 TRBV10-3 ATTSGEGRETQY
TRBJ2-6 TRBV7-3 ASSRSIAGPFGGANVLT
TRBJ1-4 TRBV4-3 ASSQGGTIGEKLF
TRBJ2-7 TRBV5-8 ASSPGTGVYYEQY
TRBJ2-7 TRBV7-6 ASSAGTGAWYEQY
TRBJ2-2 TRBV5-8 ASSLVVSTGELF
TRBJ1-3 TRBV6-5 ASRMGGSSGNTIY
TRBJ2-5 TRBV28 ASSRTGVETQY
TRBJ2-7 TRBV7-2 ASSRQVYEQY
TRBJ2-7 TRBV2 ASSQQGDYEQY
TRBJ2-7 TRBV6-5 ASRKTTYEQY
TRBJ2-5 TRBV29-1 SVAGRVSETQY
TRBJ2-2 TRBV19 ASSPRGPGELF
TRBJ1-6 TRBV30 AWSVGRGNSPLH
TRBJ1-2 TRBV5-1 ASSLDRDKIDGYT
TRBJ2-3 TRBV7-6 ASSLAGLATDTQY
TRBJ2-1 TRBV11-3 ASSLDTYNEQF
TRBJ1-2 TRBV30 ACTDRDRAYGYT
TRBJ2-7 TRBV19 ASRYSGRGDYEQY
TRBJ2-2 TRBV19 ASTRLAGVSGELF
TRBJ2-2 TRBV9 ASSVTGSNTGELF
TRBJ2-2 TRBV6-5 ASSTGRGIAGELF